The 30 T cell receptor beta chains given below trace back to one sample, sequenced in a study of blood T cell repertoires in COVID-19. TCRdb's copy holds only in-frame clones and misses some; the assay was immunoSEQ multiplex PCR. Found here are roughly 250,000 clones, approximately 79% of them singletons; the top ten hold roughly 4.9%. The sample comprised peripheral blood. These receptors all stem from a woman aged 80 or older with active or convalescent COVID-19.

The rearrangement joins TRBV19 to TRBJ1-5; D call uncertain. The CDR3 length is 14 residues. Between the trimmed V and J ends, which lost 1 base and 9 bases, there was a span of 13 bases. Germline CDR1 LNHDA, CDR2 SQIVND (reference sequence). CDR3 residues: CASSIADGEAPQHF. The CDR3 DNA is TGTGCCAGTAGTATAGCGGACGGGGAGGCGCCCCAGCATTTT.

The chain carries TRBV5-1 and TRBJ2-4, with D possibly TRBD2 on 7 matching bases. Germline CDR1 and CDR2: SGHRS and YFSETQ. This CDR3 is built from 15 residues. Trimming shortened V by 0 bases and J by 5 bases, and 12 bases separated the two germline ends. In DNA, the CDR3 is TGCGCCAGCAGCTTGGTGGGGGGGCGTGAAAACATTCAGTACTTC. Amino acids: CASSLVGGRENIQYF.

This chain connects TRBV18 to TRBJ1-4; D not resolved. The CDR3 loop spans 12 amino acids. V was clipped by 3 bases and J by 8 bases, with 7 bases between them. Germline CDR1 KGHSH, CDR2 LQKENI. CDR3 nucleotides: TGTGCCAGCTCACCCTTTAAAGAAAAACTGTTTTTT. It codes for CASSPFKEKLFF.

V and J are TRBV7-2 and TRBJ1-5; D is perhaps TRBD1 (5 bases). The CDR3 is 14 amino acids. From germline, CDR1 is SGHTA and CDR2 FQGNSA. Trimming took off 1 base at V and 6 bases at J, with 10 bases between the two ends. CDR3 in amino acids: CASSLGGLGQPQHF. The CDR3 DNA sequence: TGTGCCAGCAGCTTAGGGGGCCTGGGTCAGCCCCAGCATTTT.

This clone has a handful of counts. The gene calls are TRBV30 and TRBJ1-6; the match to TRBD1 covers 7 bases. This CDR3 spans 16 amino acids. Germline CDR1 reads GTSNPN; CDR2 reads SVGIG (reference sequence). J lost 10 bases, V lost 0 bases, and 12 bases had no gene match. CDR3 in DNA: TGTGCCTGGAGTGTAGAGGATGGGTGGGGACAGTCACCCCTCCACTTT. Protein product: CAWSVEDGWGQSPLHF.

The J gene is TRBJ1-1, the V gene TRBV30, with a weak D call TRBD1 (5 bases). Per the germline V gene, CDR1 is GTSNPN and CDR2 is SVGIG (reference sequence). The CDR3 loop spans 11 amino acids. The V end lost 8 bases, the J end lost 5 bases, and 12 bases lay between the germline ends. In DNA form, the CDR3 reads TGTGCCGGGGGATGGAGGACTGAAGCTTTCTTT. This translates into CAGGWRTEAFF.

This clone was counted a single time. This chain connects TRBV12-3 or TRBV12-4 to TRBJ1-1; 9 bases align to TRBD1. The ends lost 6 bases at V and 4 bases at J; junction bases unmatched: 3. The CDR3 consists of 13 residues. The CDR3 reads CASSRDRVTEAFF. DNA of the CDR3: TGTGCCAGCAGCCGGGACAGGGTCACTGAAGCTTTCTTT.

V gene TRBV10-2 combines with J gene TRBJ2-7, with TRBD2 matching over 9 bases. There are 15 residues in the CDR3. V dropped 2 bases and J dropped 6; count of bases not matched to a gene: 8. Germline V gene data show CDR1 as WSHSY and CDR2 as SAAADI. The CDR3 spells CASSEVSGSKVEQYF. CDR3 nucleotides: TGCGCCAGCAGTGAGGTTAGCGGGAGTAAGGTCGAGCAGTACTTC.

The CDR3 bases are TGCGCCAGCAGCTGGCCGATTGGCGGGGGGAGCACAGATACGCAGTATTTT. It is translated as CASSWPIGGGSTDTQYF. V gene TRBV5-1 combines with J gene TRBJ2-3, with 8 bases matching TRBD2. V was pared by 3 bases and J by 0 bases, with 9 bases of the junction left unmatched. CDR1 is SGHRS and CDR2 is YFSETQ in the germline V gene. The CDR3 is 17 residues long.

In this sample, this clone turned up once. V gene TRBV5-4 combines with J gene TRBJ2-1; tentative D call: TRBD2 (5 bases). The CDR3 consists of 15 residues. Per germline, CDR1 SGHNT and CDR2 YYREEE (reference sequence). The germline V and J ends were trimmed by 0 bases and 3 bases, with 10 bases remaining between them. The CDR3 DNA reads TGTGCCAGCAGCTTGGCGACTACCAACTACAATGAGCAGTTCTTC. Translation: CASSLATTNYNEQFF.

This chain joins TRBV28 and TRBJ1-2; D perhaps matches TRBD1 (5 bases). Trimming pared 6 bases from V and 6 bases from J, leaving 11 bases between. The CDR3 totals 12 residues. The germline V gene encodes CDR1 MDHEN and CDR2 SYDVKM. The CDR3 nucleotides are TGTGCCAGCAGCCCGGGGGTTGATGGCTACACCTTC. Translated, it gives CASSPGVDGYTF.

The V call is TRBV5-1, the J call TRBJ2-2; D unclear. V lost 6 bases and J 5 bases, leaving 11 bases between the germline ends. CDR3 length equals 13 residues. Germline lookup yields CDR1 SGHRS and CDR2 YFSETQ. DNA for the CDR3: TGCGCCAGCACCCTAGATGGAACCGGGGAGCTGTTTTTT. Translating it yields CASTLDGTGELFF.

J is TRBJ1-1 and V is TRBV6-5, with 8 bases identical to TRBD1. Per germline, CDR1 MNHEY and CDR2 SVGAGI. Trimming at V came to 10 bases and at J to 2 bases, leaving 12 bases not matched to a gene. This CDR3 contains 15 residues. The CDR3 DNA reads TGTGCCACCCGAAAGGACAGGGCACGAAACACTGAAGCTTTCTTT. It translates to CATRKDRARNTEAFF.

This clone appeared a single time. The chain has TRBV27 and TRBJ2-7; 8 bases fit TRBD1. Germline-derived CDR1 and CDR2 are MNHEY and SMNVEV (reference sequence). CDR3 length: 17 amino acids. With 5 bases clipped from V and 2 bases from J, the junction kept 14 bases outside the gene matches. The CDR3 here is CASSMDTAGTGAYEQYF. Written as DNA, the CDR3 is TGTGCCAGCAGTATGGACACCGCCGGGACAGGTGCCTACGAGCAGTACTTC.

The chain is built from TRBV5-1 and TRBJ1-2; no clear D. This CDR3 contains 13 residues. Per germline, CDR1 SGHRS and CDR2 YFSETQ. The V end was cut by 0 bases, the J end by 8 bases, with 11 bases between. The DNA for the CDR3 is TGCGCCAGCAGCTTGGACAGCCTTGGAGGCTACACCTTC. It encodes CASSLDSLGGYTF.

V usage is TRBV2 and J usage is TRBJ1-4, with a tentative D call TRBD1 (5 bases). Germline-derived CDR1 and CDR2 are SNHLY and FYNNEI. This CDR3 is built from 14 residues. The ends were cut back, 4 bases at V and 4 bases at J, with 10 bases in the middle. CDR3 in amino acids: CASSGQIFNEKLFF. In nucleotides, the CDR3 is TGTGCCAGCAGTGGACAGATTTTTAATGAAAAACTGTTTTTT. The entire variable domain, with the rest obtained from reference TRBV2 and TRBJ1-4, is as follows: EPEVTQTPSHQVTQMGQEVILRCVPISNHLYFYWYRQILGQKVEFLVSFYNNEISEKSEIFDDQFSVERPDGSNFTLKIRSTKLEDSAMYFCASSGQIFNEKLFFGSGTQLSVL.

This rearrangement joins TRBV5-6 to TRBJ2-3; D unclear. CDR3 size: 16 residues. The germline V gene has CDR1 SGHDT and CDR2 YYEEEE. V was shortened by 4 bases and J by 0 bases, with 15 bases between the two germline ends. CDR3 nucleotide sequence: TGTGCCAGCAGCGTACTCGGTTCACGTAGCACAGATACGCAGTATTTT. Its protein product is CASSVLGSRSTDTQYF.

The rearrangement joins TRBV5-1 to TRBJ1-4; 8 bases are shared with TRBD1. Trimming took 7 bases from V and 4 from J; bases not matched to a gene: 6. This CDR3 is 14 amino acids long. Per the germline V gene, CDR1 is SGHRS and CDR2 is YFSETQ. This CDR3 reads CASGQGDFNEKLFF. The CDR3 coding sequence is TGCGCCAGCGGACAGGGAGACTTTAATGAAAAACTGTTTTTT.

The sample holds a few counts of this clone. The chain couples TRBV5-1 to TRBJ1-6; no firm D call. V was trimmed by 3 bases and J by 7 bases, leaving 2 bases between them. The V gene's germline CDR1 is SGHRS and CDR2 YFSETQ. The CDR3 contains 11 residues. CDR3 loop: CASSSNSPLHF. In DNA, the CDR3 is TGCGCCAGCAGCTCGAATTCACCCCTCCACTTT.

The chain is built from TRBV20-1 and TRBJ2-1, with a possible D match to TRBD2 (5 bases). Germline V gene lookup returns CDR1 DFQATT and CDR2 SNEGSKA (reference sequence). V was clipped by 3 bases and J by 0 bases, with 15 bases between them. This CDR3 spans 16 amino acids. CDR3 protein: CSASTGNPLSYNEQFF. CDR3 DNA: TGCAGTGCTAGTACGGGGAACCCACTCTCCTACAATGAGCAGTTCTTC.

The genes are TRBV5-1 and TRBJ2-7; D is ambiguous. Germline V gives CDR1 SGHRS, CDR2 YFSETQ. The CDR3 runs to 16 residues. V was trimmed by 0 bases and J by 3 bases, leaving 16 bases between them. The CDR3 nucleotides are TGCGCCAGCAGCTTGGTCGAGGCGCAGATAGTCTACGAGCAGTACTTC. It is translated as CASSLVEAQIVYEQYF. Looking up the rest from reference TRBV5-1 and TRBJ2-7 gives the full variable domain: KAGVTQTPRYLIKTRGQQVTLSCSPISGHRSVSWYQQTPGQGLQFLFEYFSETQRNKGNFPGRFSGRQFSNSRSEMNVSTLELGDSALYLCASSLVEAQIVYEQYFGPGTRLTVT.

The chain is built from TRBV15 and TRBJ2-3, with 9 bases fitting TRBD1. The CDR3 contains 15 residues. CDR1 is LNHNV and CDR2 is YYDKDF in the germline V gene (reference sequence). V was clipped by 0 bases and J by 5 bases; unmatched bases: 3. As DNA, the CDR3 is TGTGCCACCAGCAGAGAAGGGACAGGGAGAGATACGCAGTATTTT. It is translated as CATSREGTGRDTQYF.

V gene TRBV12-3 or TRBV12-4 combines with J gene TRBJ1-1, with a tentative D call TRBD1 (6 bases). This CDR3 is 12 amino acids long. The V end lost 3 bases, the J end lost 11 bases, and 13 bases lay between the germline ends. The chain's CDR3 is CASSFYRDNAFF. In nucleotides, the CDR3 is TGTGCCAGCAGTTTTTATAGGGACAACGCTTTCTTT.

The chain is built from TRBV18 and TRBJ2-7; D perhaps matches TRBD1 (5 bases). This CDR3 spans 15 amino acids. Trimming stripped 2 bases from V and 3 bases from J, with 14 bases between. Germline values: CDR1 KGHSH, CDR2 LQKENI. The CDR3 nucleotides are TGTGCCAGCTCACCAACAACAGGTCCTTTCTACGAGCAGTACTTC. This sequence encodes CASSPTTGPFYEQYF.

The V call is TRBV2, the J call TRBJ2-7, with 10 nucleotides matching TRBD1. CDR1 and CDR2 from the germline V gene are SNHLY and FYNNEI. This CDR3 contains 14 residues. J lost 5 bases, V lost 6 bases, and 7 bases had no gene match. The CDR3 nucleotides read TGTGCCAGCAGCACCGGGACAGGGGTTAACGAGCAGTACTTC. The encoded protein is CASSTGTGVNEQYF.

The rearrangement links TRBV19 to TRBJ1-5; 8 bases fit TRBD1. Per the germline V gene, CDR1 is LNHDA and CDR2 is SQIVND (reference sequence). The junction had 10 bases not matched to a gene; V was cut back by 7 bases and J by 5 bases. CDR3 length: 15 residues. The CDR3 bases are TGTGCCAGTATTAGGGCAGGGGGCTTTCATCAGCCCCAGCATTTT. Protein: CASIRAGGFHQPQHF.

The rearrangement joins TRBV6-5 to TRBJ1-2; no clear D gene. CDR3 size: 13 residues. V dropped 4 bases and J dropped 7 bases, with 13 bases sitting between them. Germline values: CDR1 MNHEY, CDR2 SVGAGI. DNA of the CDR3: TGTGCCAGCAGTTTAGAGGGCGGAGGTGGCTACACCTTC. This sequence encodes CASSLEGGGGYTF.

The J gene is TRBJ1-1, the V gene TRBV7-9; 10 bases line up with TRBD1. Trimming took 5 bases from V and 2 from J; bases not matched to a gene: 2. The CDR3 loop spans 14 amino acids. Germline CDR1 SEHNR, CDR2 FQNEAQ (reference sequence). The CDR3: CASSRTGGNTEAFF. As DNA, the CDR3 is TGTGCCAGCAGCCGGACAGGGGGAAACACTGAAGCTTTCTTT.

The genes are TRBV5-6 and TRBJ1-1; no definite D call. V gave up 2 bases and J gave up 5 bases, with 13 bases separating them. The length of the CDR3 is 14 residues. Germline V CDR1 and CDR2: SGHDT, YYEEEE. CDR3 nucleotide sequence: TGTGCCAGCAGCTTTGGCTTAGCCAGTACTGAAGCTTTCTTT. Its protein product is CASSFGLASTEAFF.

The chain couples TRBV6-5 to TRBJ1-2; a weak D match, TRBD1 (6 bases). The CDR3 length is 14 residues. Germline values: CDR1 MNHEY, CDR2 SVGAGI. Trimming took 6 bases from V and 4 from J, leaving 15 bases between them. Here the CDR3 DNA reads TGTGCCAGCAGCTCCGGACAGCTAACCTATGGCTACACCTTC. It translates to CASSSGQLTYGYTF.